These T cell receptor beta chains were read from a single sample in a study of blood T cell repertoires in COVID-19. Measured with immunoSEQ multiplex PCR; TCRdb has only the in-frame clones, and not every one. In the table there are some 370,000 clones, roughly 87% of which are singletons. Sequencing was done on a sample of PBMCs or T cells enriched from blood (not recorded which). The receptors shown here come from a woman in her 50s who had recovered from COVID-19. Each CDR3 is given with its conserved first and last residue. A D gene is named only where the DNA matches it firmly. The size field is filled for only some rows; it gives once, few, many or a size class.

clone_size	v_call	d_call	j_call	cdr3_aa	cdr3_nt
.	TRBV7-2	TRBD1	TRBJ1-5	CASSLSQGANQPQHF	TGTGCCAGCAGCTTGAGCCAGGGGGCCAATCAGCCCCAGCATTTT
once	TRBV5-1	TRBD1	TRBJ1-6	CASSSQTGRSSYNSPLHF	TGCGCCAGCAGCTCACAGACAGGGAGAAGCTCCTATAATTCACCCCTCCACTTT
once	TRBV19	TRBD1	TRBJ1-2	CASRPGATGFGYTF	TGTGCCAGTAGGCCTGGAGCGACAGGGTTTGGCTACACCTTC
.	TRBV7-2	TRBD2	TRBJ2-1	CASSLVSSGGASYNEQFF	TGTGCCAGCAGCTTAGTTTCTAGCGGGGGGGCTAGCTACAATGAGCAGTTCTTC
.	TRBV21-1	.	TRBJ1-2	CASSKVRCRESFGGYTF	TGTGCCAGCAGCAAAGTAAGGTGCAGGGAAAGTTTCGGGGGCTACACCTTC
.	TRBV7-2	.	TRBJ2-7	CASSFNTGEQYF	TGTGCCAGCAGCTTTAACACGGGCGAGCAGTACTTC
.	TRBV5-5	TRBD1	TRBJ2-7	CASSLAGTGDEQYF	TGTGCCAGCAGCTTGGCCGGGACAGGGGACGAGCAGTACTTC
.	TRBV30	.	TRBJ1-1	CAWSCRGNTEAFF	TGTGCCTGGAGTTGCAGGGGAAACACTGAAGCTTTCTTT
.	TRBV12-3/TRBV12-4	.	TRBJ1-1	CASSLGDTTEAFF	TGTGCCAGCAGCCTGGGGGACACTACTGAAGCTTTCTTT
.	TRBV5-1	TRBD1	TRBJ1-2	CASSLESATGSGYTF	TGCGCCAGCAGCTTGGAGTCGGCGACAGGGTCTGGCTACACCTTC
.	TRBV4-1	.	TRBJ2-6	CASSPPAGFRANVLTF	TGCGCCAGCAGCCCCCCCGCAGGGTTTAGGGCCAACGTCCTGACTTTC
.	TRBV27	.	TRBJ2-5	CASRPSGTQETQYF	TGTGCCAGCAGGCCCTCCGGGACTCAAGAGACCCAGTACTTC
few	TRBV7-2	TRBD1	TRBJ1-6	CASSPRQGAPGSPLHF	TGTGCCAGCAGCCCCCGACAGGGGGCCCCAGGTTCACCCCTCCACTTT
.	TRBV9	.	TRBJ2-2	CASSVDGSTGELFF	TGTGCCAGCAGCGTAGACGGGAGCACCGGGGAGCTGTTTTTT
.	TRBV7-3	TRBD2	TRBJ2-1	CASSQTSAHYNEQFF	TGTGCCAGCAGCCAGACTAGCGCCCATTACAATGAGCAGTTCTTC
once	TRBV5-1	.	TRBJ1-1	CASSLSEAFGAFF	TGCGCCAGCAGCTTGTCGGAGGCGTTTGGAGCTTTCTTT
.	TRBV5-8	.	TRBJ1-4	CASREGSNEKLFF	TGTGCCAGCAGGGAGGGCTCTAATGAAAAACTGTTTTTT
once	TRBV7-9	TRBD1	TRBJ1-6	CASSLVTGGPNSPLHF	TGTGCCAGCAGCTTAGTGACAGGGGGCCCCAATTCACCCCTCCACTTT
.	TRBV24-1	.	TRBJ1-2	CATSDFTQNYGYTF	TGTGCCACCAGTGATTTCACGCAGAACTATGGCTACACCTTC
.	TRBV7-2	TRBD1	TRBJ1-2	CASSSSTGHGYTF	TGTGCCAGCAGCTCATCGACAGGGCATGGCTACACCTTC
.	TRBV7-9	TRBD1	TRBJ1-1	CASSFDRDRNTEAFF	TGTGCCAGCAGCTTTGACCGGGACAGGAACACTGAAGCTTTCTTT
.	TRBV15	.	TRBJ1-1	CATSTPGRGRNTEAFF	TGTGCCACCAGCACGCCCGGGCGGGGCCGGAACACTGAAGCTTTCTTT
.	TRBV21-1	.	TRBJ2-7	CASSNPGEQYF	TGTGCCAGCAGCAACCCGGGCGAGCAGTACTTC
.	TRBV5-6	.	TRBJ2-3	CASSFTTGWAGDNTQYF	TGTGCCAGCAGCTTTACCACAGGGTGGGCGGGGGACAATACGCAGTATTTT
.	TRBV29-1	.	TRBJ1-1	CSALQLPRPGMNTEAFF	TGCAGCGCCCTTCAATTACCCCGGCCAGGTATGAACACTGAAGCTTTCTTT
once	TRBV19	TRBD1	TRBJ1-1	CASSIRTGNTEAFF	TGTGCCAGTAGTATCAGGACAGGGAACACTGAAGCTTTCTTT
.	TRBV4-3	.	TRBJ2-7	CASSQEGLSGYEQYF	TGCGCCAGCAGCCAAGAGGGTCTTAGCGGTTACGAGCAGTACTTC
.	TRBV6-2/TRBV6-3	.	TRBJ2-1	CASSLYNEQFF	TGTGCCAGCAGTTTATACAATGAGCAGTTCTTC
.	TRBV19	.	TRBJ1-5	CASSIGGGGNQPQHF	TGTGCCAGTAGTATAGGTGGAGGGGGCAATCAGCCCCAGCATTTT
.	TRBV5-4	.	TRBJ2-7	CASSKPGSSSYEQYF	TGTGCCAGCAGTAAGCCGGGGTCCAGCTCCTACGAGCAGTACTTC
.	TRBV19	TRBD1	TRBJ2-3	CASSPTGGGRSTDTQYF	TGTGCCAGTAGTCCGACAGGGGGCGGGAGGAGCACAGATACGCAGTATTTT
.	TRBV19	.	TRBJ2-7	CASSITSDREQYF	TGTGCCAGTAGTATCACGTCGGACAGAGAGCAGTACTTC
.	TRBV7-9	TRBD1	TRBJ2-5	CASSLGQGLETQYF	TGTGCCAGCAGCCTCGGACAGGGCCTAGAGACCCAGTACTTC
.	TRBV25-1	.	TRBJ1-4	CASSEWGGDNEKLFF	TGTGCCAGCAGTGAATGGGGGGGTGATAATGAAAAACTGTTTTTT
.	TRBV4-1	.	TRBJ1-4	CASSQIGQIGVEKLFF	TGCGCCAGCAGCCAAATCGGACAGATCGGAGTGGAAAAACTGTTTTTT
.	TRBV30	.	TRBJ1-5	CAWSAGANQPQHF	TGTGCCTGGAGCGCGGGGGCTAATCAGCCCCAGCATTTT
few	TRBV9	.	TRBJ2-1	CASSIQEYNEQFF	TGTGCCAGCAGCATACAGGAATACAATGAGCAGTTCTTC
.	TRBV5-4	.	TRBJ2-5	CASSLGGKETQYF	TGTGCCAGCAGCTTAGGCGGGAAAGAGACCCAGTACTTC
.	TRBV12-3/TRBV12-4	.	TRBJ2-5	CASSLSRETQYF	TGTGCCAGCAGTTTAAGTCGGGAGACCCAGTACTTC
.	TRBV24-1	.	TRBJ2-7	CATIRTDEQYF	TGTGCCACCATCCGCACAGACGAGCAGTACTTC